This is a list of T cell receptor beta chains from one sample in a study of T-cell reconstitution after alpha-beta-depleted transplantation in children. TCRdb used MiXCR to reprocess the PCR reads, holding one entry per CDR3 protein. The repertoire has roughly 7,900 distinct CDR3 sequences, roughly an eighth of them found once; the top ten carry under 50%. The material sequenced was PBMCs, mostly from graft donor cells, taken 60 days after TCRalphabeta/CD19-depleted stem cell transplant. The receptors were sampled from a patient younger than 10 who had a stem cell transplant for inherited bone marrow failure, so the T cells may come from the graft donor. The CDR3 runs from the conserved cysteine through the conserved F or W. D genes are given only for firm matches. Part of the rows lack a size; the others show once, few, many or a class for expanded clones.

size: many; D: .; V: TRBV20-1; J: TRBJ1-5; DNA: TGCAGTGCCGAGGAATTGGGGGCTTATAGCAATCAGCCCCAGCATTTT; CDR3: CSAEELGAYSNQPQHF
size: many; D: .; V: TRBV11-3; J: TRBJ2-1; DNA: TGTGCCAGCAGCCTCAGCACGGACAATGAGCAGTTCTTC; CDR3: CASSLSTDNEQFF
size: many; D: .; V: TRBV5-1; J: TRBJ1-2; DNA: TGCGCCAGCAGCCCAGACCCCCGGAGTGGAGGCTACACCTTC; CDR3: CASSPDPRSGGYTF
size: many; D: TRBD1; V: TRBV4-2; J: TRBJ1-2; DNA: TGTGCCAGCAGCCAAGGGACAGGGAGCCCTCGCTATGGCTACACCTTC; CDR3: CASSQGTGSPRYGYTF
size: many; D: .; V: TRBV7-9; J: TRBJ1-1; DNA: TGTGCCAGCAGAAGGTGGGTTTCGGGCACTGAAGCTTTCTTT; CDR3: CASRRWVSGTEAFF
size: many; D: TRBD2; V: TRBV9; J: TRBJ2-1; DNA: TGTGCCAGCAGCCGGGGGGGGAAAACCTACAATGAGCAGTTCTTC; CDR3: CASSRGGKTYNEQFF
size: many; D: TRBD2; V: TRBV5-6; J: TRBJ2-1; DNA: TGTGCCAGCAGCTTGTTTGGGGAGGGTCCCTACAATGAGCAGTTCTTC; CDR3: CASSLFGEGPYNEQFF
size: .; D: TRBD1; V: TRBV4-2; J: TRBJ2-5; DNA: TGTGCCATCAGACCCAGGACAGGGGGTCGGGAGACCCAGTACTTC; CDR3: CAIRPRTGGRETQYF
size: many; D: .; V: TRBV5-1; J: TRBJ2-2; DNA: TGCGCCAGCAGCTTGGACAAGAACACCGGGGAGCTGTTTTTT; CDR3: CASSLDKNTGELFF
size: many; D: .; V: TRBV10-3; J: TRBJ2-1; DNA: TGTGCCATCCGTAGGTCAAGCTCCTACAATGAGCAGTTCTTC; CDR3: CAIRRSSSYNEQFF
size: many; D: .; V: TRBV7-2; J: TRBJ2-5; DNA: TGTGCCAGCAGAGCGACAGGCCAAGAGACCCAGTACTTC; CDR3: CASRATGQETQYF
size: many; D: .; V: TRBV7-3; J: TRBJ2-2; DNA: TGTGCCAGCAGCTTAGCAGACGGGGAGCTGTTTTTT; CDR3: CASSLADGELFF
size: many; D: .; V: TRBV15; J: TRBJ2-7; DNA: TGTGCCACCAGCAGAGGGCGTCGGGGTTCCTACGAGCAGTACTTC; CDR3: CATSRGRRGSYEQYF
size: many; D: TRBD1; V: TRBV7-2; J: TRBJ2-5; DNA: TGTGCCAGCAGTCCGATGAGGGGGCCGGAGACCCAGTACTTC; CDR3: CASSPMRGPETQYF
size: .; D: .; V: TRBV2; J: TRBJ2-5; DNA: TGTGCCAGCAGTGGACAGGAGGCAGAGACCCAGTACTTC; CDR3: CASSGQEAETQYF
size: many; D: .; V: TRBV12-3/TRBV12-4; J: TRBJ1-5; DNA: TGTGCCAGCAGTTTAGTTGAATCGAATCAGCCCCAGCATTTT; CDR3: CASSLVESNQPQHF
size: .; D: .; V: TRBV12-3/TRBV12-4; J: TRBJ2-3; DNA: TGTGCCAGCAGCCAAGGGTTGAGCACAGATACGCAGTATTTT; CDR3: CASSQGLSTDTQYF
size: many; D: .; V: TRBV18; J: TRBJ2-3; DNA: TGTGCCAGCTCCCCACAGACAGATACGCAGTATTTT; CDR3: CASSPQTDTQYF
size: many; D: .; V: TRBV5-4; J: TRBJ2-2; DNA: TGTGCCAGCAGCTTGGATTGGGGCGGGGAGCTGTTTTTT; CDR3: CASSLDWGGELFF
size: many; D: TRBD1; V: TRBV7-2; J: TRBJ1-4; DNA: TGTGCCAGCAGCGAGAAGGGGGCGACTAATGAAAAACTGTTTTTT; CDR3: CASSEKGATNEKLFF
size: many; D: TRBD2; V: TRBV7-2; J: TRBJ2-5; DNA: TGTGCCAGCAGCTTAGCGGGAGGGCAAGAGACCCAGTACTTC; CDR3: CASSLAGGQETQYF
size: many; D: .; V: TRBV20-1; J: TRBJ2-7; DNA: TGCAGTGCGAGAACTGGAACCTACGAGCAGTACTTC; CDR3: CSARTGTYEQYF
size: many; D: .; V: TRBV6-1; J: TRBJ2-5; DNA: TGTGCCAGCAGCGGACAAAAGGGGTATGAGACCCAGTACTTC; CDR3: CASSGQKGYETQYF
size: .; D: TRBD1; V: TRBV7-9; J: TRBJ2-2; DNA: TGTGCCGGCGACAGGGGGATGATCACCGGGGAGCTGTTTTTT; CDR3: CAGDRGMITGELFF
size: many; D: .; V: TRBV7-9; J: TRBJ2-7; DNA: TGTGCCAGCAGCTTAGGGCATGGCTCGCCCAGATACGAGCAGTACTTC; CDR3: CASSLGHGSPRYEQYF
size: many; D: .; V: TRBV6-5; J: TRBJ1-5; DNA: TGTGCCAGCAGGACAGTATTATATAGCAATCAGCCCCAGCATTTT; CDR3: CASRTVLYSNQPQHF
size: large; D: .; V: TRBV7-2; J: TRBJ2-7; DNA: TGTGCCAGCAGCCCGAGGACAGCCTCCTACGAGCAGTACTTC; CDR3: CASSPRTASYEQYF
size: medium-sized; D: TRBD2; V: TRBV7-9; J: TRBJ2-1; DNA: TGTGCCAGCAGCGGGACTAGCGGGAGACGGCACAATGAGCAGTTCTTC; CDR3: CASSGTSGRRHNEQFF
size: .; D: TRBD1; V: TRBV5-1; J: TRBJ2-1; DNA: TGCGCCAGCAGTTCCACAGGGGAACCTTACAATGAGCAGTTCTTC; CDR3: CASSSTGEPYNEQFF
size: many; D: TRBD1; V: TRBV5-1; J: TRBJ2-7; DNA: TGCGCCAGCAGAAAGGGACAGGGTTGGTGGGAGCAGTACTTC; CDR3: CASRKGQGWWEQYF
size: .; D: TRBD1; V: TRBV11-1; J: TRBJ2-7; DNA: TGTGCCAGCAGCTTAAAAGGGGGCGGACCCTACGAGCAGTACTTC; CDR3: CASSLKGGGPYEQYF
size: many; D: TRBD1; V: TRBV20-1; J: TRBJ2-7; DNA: TGCAGTCCCACCGGGACAGGGGGCTACGAGCAGTACTTC; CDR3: CSPTGTGGYEQYF
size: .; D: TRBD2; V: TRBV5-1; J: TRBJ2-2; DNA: TGCGCCAGCAGCTCCGGGACTAGCGGGGGGACATACACCGGGGAGCTGTTTTTT; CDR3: CASSSGTSGGTYTGELFF
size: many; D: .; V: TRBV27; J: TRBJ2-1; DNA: TGTGCCAGCAGCAAGCCCGGGACCTCCAAACACAATGAGCAGTTCTTC; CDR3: CASSKPGTSKHNEQFF
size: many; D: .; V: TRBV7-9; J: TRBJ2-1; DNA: TGTGCCAGCAGCGGGAGCTTGGTGGATGAGCAGTTCTTC; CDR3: CASSGSLVDEQFF
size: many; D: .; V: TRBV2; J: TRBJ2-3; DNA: TGTGCCAGCACGAAGCGGTACTACACAGATACGCAGTATTTT; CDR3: CASTKRYYTDTQYF
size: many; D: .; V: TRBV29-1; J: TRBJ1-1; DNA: TGCAGCGCTGACGAGATGAACACTGAAGCTTTCTTT; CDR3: CSADEMNTEAFF
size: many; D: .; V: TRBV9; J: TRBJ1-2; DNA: TGTGCCAGCACCCGTTGGGGGACCTATGGCTACACCTTC; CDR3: CASTRWGTYGYTF
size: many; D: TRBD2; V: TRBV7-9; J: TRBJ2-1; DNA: TGTGCCAGCAGCTCGGGACTAGCGGGCGTATACAATGAGCAGTTCTTC; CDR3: CASSSGLAGVYNEQFF
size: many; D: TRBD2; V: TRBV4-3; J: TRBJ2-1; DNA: TGCGCCAGCAGCGCACGGGAGGGCTCCTACAATGAGCAGTTCTTC; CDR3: CASSAREGSYNEQFF